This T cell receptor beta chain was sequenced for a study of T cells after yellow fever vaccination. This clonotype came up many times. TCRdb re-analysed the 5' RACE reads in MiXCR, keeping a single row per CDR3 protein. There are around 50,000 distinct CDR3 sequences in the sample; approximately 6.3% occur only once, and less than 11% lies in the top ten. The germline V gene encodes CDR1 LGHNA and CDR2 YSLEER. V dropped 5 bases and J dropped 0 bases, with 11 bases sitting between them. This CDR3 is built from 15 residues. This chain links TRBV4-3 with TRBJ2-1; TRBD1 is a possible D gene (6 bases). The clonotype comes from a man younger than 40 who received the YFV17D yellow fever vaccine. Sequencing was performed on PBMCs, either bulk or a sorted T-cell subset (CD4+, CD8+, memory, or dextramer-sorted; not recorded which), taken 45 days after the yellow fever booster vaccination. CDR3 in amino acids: CASSGGWSSYNEQFF. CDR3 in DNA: TGCGCCAGCAGCGGGGGCTGGAGCTCCTACAATGAGCAGTTCTTC.